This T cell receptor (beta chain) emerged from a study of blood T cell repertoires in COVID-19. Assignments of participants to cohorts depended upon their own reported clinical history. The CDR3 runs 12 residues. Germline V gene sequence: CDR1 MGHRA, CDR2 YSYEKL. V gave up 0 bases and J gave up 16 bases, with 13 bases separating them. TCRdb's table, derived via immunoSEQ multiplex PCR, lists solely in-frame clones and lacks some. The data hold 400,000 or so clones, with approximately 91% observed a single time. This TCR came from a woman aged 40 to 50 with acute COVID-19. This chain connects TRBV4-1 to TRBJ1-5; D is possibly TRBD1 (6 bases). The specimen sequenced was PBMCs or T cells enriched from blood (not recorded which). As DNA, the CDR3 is TGCGCCAGCAGCCAAGATGGACGGGACATCCATTTT. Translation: CASSQDGRDIHF.